This TCR beta chain was sequenced in a study of T cell responses to AZD1222 COVID-19 vaccine (dated by TCRdb to the early 2020s). Broadly, across the study: AZD1222 recipients whose second dose came at about 4 weeks and those whose second dose came at about 12 weeks were combined into one group, since spike-specific TCR depth and breadth did not differ between the two schedules. A total of about 250 trial participants underwent TCR sequencing, of whom roughly 210 had received two doses of AZD1222 and 26 had received two doses of the MenACWY control vaccine. Trial participants were enrolled by age into subgroups of 18-55, 56-69 and 70-plus years, and about 150, 27 and 61 TCR-sequenced participants, respectively, were included in these subgroups.

Overall study results and their limits: No day 14 peak-response samples were available, so repertoires were characterized only after the peak T cell response. Conclusions about previously exposed vaccinees are limited because only six or seven AZD1222 recipients were SARS-CoV-2 seropositive at baseline. After two AZD1222 doses, both the breadth and the depth of spike-specific TCRs were significantly higher than at day 0 and than in MenACWY recipients. In the small 56-69-year group, the increase in depth fell short of significance, most likely because of low power. The whole spike protein was spanned by vaccine-associated CD4 TCRs, and dominant responses were seen in regions 160-218 and 743-854. Most participants were white British and females outnumbered males, and the authors suggested that clonal diversity may have been underestimated. Nearly half of unique spike-specific TCRs reportedly recognized epitopes outside regions mutated in the B.1.351 and B.1.1.7 variants.

The time point label, read with the paper, signifies: baseline before first vaccination. Vaccinee samples came from UK trials COV001 and COV002, including a single-blind randomized controlled phase 2/3 trial of AZD1222 (ChAdOx1 nCoV-19) in healthy adults. For TCRbeta chain sequencing, PBMC samples from trial participants were taken at day 0 and at day 28 after the second dose. Concerning this clone itself: The antigen this receptor binds is unknown. Base qualities are not at hand, and no much larger clone is one base apart.

The CDR3 regions of human TCRbeta chains were subjected to immunosequencing. The published analysis was carried out like this. TCRs in the repertoires were compared against a reference library of SARS-CoV-2-specific TCRs that had been generated with the MIRA antigen-specificity platform. Breadth was defined as the fraction of unique TCRs that were SARS-CoV-2-associated, and depth was defined as the fraction of total T cells that were SARS-CoV-2-associated. Using the MIRA data, each spike-specific TCR was assigned both to the spike region to which the TCR was reactive and to a CD4 or CD8 class. Log10-transformed breadth and depth values were compared by one-way ANOVA with Sidak's multiple comparisons tests. As stored in TCRdb, this immuneACCESS dataset retains in-frame rearrangements with V and J assigned. A fraction of the clones does not appear; measured against another copy, unresolved V genes explain less than half of the discrepancy, and the remainder lacks a known reason. V, J and clone size were drawn from that table, and D and trimming were deduced from the DNA. The sample table contains under 75,000 clones; only one count was recorded for 85% of them. About a fifth of the sample belongs to the ten largest clones.

From the cysteine up to the phenylalanine, the CDR3 has a length of 15 residues. Only the CDR3 DNA stays, 45 bases, in frame from base 1. V and J lose 1 base and 6 bases, and a span of 10 bases separates them. In the germline V gene, CDR1 corresponds to MGHRA and CDR2 to YSYEKL. This TCR came from an adult in good health. The chain employs TRBV4-1 and TRBJ1-6; the D segment cannot be called with confidence. Sequencing used peripheral blood, obtained on day 0 of AZD1222 vaccination. Here is the DNA: TGCGCCAGCAGCCAAGTCTGGGGAAGTAATTCACCCCTCCACTTT. This gives the protein CASSQVWGSNSPLHF.